What follows describes a single T cell receptor beta chain. The data were taken from a study of PD-L1 blockade in urothelial cancer. Study in general: The number of prior chemotherapy regimens per patient was 0 to 3. At 6 weeks and at 3 weeks (second dose) after treatment start, blood was analyzed.

This CDR3 is 16 amino acids long. Per germline, CDR1 GTSNPN and CDR2 SVGIG (reference sequence). The V end lost 2 bases, the J end lost 0 bases, and 17 bases lay between the germline ends. Synthetic analogs of TCR templates were spiked into every PCR. Data came from immunoSEQ multiplex PCR; TCRdb stores just in-frame clones and leaves some out. This table holds fewer than 50,000 clones, about 88% found once. This sample's time point: pretreatment peripheral blood. V is TRBV30 and J is TRBJ2-7; a weak D match, TRBD2 (5 bases). The sequence came from a donor over 35 with urothelial cancer. The sample consisted of PBMCs, taken around atezolizumab (anti-PD-L1) treatment. The CDR3 nucleotides read TGTGCCTGGAGTCCGTTAGCGCCCTCCCGCTCCTACGAGCAGTACTTC. This codes for CAWSPLAPSRSYEQYF.